This T cell receptor (beta chain) was captured by sequencing in a study of cytomegalovirus exposure and HLA in healthy donors. Whole-study context: Earlier, some 180 million T cells were analyzed, and 117 million unique TCR beta sequences were found among them. Study findings and constraints: Associated with HLA alleles at 0.05 false discovery rate in a later analysis were 15,000 to 20,000 TCR beta sequences. On later analysis, the bulk of CMV-associated TCR beta chains appeared to be HLA-restricted.

In regard to this clone: The antigen is unknown.

Primers: 60 Vbeta forward and 13 Jbeta reverse. Repertoires were generated with immunoSEQ multiplex PCR, while TCRdb's copy carries only in-frame clones and drops some. The sample has some 130,000 clones, about two thirds seen once; the top ten hold 2.6%. CDR1 PRHDT and CDR2 FYEKMQ come from the germline V gene (reference sequence). The CDR3 has 14 residues. Deletions cut 5 bases from V and 10 bases from J, with 15 bases between. The sample comprised PBMCs. The chain employs TRBV13 and TRBJ2-6, with a tentative D call TRBD2 (6 bases). The TCR was taken from a woman aged 55-70 years in good health and CMV-seropositive. CDR3 sequence: CASSQSGSSNVLTF. The CDR3 DNA reads as TGTGCCAGCAGCCAATCCGGGAGTTCAAACGTCCTGACTTTC.